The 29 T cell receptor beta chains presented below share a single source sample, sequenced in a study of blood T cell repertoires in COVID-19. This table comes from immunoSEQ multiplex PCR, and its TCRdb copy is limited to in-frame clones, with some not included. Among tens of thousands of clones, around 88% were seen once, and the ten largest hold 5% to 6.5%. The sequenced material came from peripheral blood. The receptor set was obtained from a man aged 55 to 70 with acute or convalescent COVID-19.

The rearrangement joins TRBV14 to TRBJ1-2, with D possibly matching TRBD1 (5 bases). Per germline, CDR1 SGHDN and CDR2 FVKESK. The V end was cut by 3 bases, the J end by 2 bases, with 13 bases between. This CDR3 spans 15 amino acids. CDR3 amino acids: CASSHLRGKNYGYTF. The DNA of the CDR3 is TGTGCCAGCAGCCACTTGCGGGGGAAGAACTATGGCTACACCTTC.

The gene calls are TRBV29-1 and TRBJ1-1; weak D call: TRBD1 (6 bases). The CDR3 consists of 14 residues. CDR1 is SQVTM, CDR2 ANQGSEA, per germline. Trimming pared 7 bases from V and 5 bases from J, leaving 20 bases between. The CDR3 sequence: CSGIQRGKGTEAFF. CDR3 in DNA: TGCAGCGGGATTCAAAGGGGGAAGGGGACTGAAGCTTTCTTT.

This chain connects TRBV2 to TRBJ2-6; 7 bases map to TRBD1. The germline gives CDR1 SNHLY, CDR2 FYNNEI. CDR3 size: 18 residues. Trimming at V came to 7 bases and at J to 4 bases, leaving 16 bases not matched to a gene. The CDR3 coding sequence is TGTGCCAGCAACAGTCCGGACAGGTGGGAGTCCGGGGCCAACGTCCTGACTTTC. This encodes CASNSPDRWESGANVLTF.

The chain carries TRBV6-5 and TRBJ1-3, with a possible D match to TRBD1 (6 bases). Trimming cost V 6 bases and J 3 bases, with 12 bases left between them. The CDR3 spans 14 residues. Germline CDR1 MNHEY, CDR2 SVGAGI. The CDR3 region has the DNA TGTGCCAGCAGAGCAGGGGTAGATGGAAACACCATATATTTT. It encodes CASRAGVDGNTIYF.

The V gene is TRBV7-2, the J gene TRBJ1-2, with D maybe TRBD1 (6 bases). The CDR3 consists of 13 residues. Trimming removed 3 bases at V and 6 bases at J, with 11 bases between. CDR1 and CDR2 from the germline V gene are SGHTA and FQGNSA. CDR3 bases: TGTGCCAGCAGCTTTACACAGGGCGATGGCTACACCTTC. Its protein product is CASSFTQGDGYTF.

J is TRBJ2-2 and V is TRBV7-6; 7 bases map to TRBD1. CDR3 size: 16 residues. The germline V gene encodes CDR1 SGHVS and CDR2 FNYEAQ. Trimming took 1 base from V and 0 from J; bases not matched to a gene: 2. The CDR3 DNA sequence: TGTGCCAGCAGCTTAGAGGGGGCGACGAACACCGGGGAGCTGTTTTTT. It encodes CASSLEGATNTGELFF.

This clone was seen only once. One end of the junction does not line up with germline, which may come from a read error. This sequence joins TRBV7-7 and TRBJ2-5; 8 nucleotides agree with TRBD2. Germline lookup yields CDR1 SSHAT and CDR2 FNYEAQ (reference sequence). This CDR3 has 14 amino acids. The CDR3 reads CASSLTSGAETQYF. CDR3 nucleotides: TGTGCTAGCAGCTTAACTAGCGGCGCAGAGACCCAGTACTTC. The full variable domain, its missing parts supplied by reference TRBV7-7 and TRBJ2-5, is GAGVSQSPRYKVTKRGQDVTLRCDPISSHATLYWYQQALGQGPEFLTYFNYEAQPDKSGLPSDRFSAERPEGSISTLTIQRTEQRDSAMYRCASSLTSGAETQYFGPGTRLLVL.

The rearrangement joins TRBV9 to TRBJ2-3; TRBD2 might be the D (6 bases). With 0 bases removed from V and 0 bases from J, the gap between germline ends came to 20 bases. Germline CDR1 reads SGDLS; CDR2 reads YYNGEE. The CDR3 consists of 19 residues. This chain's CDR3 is CASSVVRGGSLSSTDTQYF. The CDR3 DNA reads TGTGCCAGCAGCGTAGTGCGGGGAGGTAGCCTGTCTAGCACAGATACGCAGTATTTT.

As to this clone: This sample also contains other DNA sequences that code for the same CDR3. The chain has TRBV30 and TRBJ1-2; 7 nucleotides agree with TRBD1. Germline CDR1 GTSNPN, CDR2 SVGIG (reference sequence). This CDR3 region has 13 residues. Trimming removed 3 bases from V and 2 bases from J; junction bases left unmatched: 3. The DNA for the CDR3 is TGTGCCTGGAGCCCGGGACAGAACTATGGCTACACCTTC. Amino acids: CAWSPGQNYGYTF.

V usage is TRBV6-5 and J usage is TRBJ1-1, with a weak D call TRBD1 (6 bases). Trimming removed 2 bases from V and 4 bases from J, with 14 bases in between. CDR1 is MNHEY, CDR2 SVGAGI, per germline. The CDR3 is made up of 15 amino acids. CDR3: CASSYLRGVSTEAFF. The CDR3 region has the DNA TGTGCCAGCAGTTACCTCAGGGGAGTGAGCACTGAAGCTTTCTTT.

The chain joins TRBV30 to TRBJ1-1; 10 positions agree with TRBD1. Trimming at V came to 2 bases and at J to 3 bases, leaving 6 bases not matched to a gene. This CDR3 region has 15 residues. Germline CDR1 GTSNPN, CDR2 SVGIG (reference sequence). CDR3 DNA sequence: TGTGCCTGGAGTCTCACGACAGGGGGCTACACTGAAGCTTTCTTT. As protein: CAWSLTTGGYTEAFF.

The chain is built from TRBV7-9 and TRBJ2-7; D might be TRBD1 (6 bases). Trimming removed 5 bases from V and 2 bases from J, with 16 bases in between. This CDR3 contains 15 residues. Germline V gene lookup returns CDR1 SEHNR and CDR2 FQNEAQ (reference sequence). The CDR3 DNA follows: TGTGCCAGCAGCCCCTACCGGGACACTACCTACGAGCAGTACTTC. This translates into CASSPYRDTTYEQYF.

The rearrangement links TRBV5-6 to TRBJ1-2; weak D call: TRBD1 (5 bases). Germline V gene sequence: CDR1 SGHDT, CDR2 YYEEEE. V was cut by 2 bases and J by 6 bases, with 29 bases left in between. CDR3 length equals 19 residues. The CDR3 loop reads CASSFEVSSQGSPIDGYTF. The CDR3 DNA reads TGTGCCAGCAGCTTCGAAGTATCATCGCAGGGTTCCCCGATCGATGGCTACACCTTC.

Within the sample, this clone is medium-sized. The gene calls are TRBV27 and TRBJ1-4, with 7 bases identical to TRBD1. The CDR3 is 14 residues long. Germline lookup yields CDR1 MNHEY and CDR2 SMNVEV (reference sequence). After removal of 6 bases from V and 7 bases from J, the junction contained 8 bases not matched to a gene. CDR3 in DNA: TGTGCCAGCAGCCCGGGACAGTGGGGTGAAAAACTGTTTTTT. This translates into CASSPGQWGEKLFF.

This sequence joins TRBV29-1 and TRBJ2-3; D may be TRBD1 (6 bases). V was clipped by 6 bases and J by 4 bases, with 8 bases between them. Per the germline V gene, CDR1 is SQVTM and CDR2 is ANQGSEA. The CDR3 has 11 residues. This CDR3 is CSVHRADTQYF. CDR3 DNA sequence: TGCAGCGTGCACAGGGCAGATACGCAGTATTTT.

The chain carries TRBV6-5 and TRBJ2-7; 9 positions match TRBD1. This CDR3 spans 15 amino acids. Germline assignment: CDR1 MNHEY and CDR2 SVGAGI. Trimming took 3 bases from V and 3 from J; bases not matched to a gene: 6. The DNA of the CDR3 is TGTGCCAGCAGTTATTCCGGGACAGGGAACTACGAGCAGTACTTC. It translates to CASSYSGTGNYEQYF.

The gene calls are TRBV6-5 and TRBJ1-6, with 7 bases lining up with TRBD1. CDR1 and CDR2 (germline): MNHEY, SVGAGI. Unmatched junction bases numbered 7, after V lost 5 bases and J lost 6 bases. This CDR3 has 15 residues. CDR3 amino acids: CASSPRTGPNSPLHF. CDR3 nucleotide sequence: TGTGCCAGCAGTCCCCGGACAGGTCCTAATTCACCCCTCCACTTT.

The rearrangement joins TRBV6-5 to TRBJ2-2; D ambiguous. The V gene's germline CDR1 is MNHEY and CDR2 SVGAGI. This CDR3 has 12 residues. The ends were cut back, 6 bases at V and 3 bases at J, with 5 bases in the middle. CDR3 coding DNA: TGTGCCAGCAGCCTTGACACCGGGGAGCTGTTTTTT. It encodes CASSLDTGELFF.

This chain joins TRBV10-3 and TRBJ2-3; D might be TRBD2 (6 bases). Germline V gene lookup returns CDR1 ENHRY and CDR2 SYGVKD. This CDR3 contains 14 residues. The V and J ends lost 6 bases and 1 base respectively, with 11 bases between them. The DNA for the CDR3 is TGTGCCATCAGAACGGGACTGCGCACAGATACGCAGTATTTT. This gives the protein CAIRTGLRTDTQYF.

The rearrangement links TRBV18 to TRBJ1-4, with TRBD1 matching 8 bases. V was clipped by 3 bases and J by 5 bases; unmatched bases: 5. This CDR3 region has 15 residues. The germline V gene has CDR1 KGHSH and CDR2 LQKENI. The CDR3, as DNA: TGTGCCAGCTCACCCTCCGGGACAGGCAATGAAAAACTGTTTTTT. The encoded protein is CASSPSGTGNEKLFF.

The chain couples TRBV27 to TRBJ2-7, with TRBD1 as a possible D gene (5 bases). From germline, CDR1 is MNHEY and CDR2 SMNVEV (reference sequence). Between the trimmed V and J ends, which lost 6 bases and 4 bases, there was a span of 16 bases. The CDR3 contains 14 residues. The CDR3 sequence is CASSIQGNPYEQYF. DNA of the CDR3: TGTGCCAGCAGCATCCAGGGTAACCCGTACGAGCAGTACTTC.

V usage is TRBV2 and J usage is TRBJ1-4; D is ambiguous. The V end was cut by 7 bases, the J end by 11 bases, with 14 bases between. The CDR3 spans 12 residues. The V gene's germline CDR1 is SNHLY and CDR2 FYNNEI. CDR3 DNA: TGTGCCAGCATCGGCCCTAGAAGGAAACTGTTTTTT. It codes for CASIGPRRKLFF.

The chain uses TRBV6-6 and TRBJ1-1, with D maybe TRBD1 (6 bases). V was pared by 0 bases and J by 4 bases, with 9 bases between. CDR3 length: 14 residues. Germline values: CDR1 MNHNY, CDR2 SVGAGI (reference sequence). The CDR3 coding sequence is TGTGCCAGCAGTTACTCGGGGGCAGGCACTGAAGCTTTCTTT. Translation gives CASSYSGAGTEAFF.

CDR3 loop: CASSPNAPGGNQPQHF. CDR3 coding DNA: TGTGCCAGCTCACCGAACGCCCCGGGGGGCAATCAGCCCCAGCATTTT. The chain uses TRBV18 and TRBJ1-5; weak D call: TRBD1 (5 bases). The V end lost 3 bases, the J end lost 2 bases, and 14 bases lay between the germline ends. Germline V gives CDR1 KGHSH, CDR2 LQKENI. CDR3 length equals 16 residues.

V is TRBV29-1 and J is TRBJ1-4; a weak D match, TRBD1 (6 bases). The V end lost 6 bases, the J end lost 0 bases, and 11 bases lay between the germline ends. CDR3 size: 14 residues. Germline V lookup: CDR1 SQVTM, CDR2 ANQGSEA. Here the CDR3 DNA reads TGCAGCGTCGAGGGGGATCCAACTAATGAAAAACTGTTTTTT. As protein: CSVEGDPTNEKLFF.

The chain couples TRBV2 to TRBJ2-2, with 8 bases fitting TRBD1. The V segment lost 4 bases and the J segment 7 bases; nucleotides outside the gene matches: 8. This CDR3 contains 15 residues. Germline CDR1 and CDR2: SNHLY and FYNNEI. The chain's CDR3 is CASSGQGARNGELFF. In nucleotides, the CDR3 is TGTGCCAGCAGTGGCCAGGGGGCGCGTAACGGGGAGCTGTTTTTT.

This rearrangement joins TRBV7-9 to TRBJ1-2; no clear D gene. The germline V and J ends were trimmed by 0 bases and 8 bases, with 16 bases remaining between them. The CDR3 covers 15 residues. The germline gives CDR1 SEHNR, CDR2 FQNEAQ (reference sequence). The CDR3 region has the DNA TGTGCCAGCAGCTTAGCGCTCGACGGGATAAAAGGCTACACCTTC. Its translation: CASSLALDGIKGYTF.

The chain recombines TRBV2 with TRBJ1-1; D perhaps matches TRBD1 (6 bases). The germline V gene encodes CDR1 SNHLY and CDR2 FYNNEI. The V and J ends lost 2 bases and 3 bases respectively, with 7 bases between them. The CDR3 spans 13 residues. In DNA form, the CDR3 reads TGTGCCAGCAGTGAAAACAGGGACACTGAAGCTTTCTTT. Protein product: CASSENRDTEAFF.

The CDR3 DNA reads TGTGCCAGCAGCTTAGATGCAGGGGGGACATTTAGCACAGATACGCAGTATTTT. It is translated as CASSLDAGGTFSTDTQYF. The rearrangement joins TRBV7-2 to TRBJ2-3; D is possibly TRBD1 (7 bases). The germline V gene has CDR1 SGHTA and CDR2 FQGNSA. The CDR3 spans 18 residues. V lost 1 base and J 0 bases, leaving 17 bases between the germline ends.